This T cell receptor beta chain was profiled in a study of T cell responses to AZD1222 COVID-19 vaccine. V lost 0 bases and J 4 bases, leaving 13 bases between the germline ends. The CDR3 contains 15 residues. Germline CDR1 is SGDLS and CDR2 is YYNGEE. General observations from the study: Repertoires were obtained solely post-peak T cell response. With dominance at 160-218 and 743-854, vaccine-associated CD4 TCRs spanned spike.

This table comes from immunoSEQ multiplex PCR, and its TCRdb copy is limited to in-frame clones, with some not included. The table records fewer than 300,000 clones, approximately 95% of them present only once. About this clone itself: Its antigen is currently unknown.

The material was peripheral blood, obtained on day 0 of AZD1222 vaccination. The TCR sequence derives from an adult in good health. V usage is TRBV9 and J usage is TRBJ1-1, with D perhaps matching TRBD1 (5 bases). In nucleotides, the CDR3 is TGTGCCAGCAGCGTAGATGGAGGGGTCGGCACTGAAGCTTTCTTT. It codes for CASSVDGGVGTEAFF.